One TCR beta chain is described in this entry. Combining a sample-barcoded 5' primer with a J-beta primer mix, a second PCR ran for roughly 6 to 12 cycles. TCRdb recomputed calls from the 5' RACE reads with MiXCR, one row per CDR3 protein. The sample holds 650,000 to 800,000 distinct CDR3 sequences, over 40% seen once. The sample originates from a study of blood T cells in healthy people across ages. Russia was home to the donors, healthy Caucasian individuals aged about 6 to 90. Extraction yielded at least 5 micrograms of total RNA per sample. There are 14 residues in the CDR3. With 5 bases clipped from V and 7 bases from J, the junction kept 7 bases outside the gene matches. In germline, CDR1 is SGHTA, CDR2 FQGNSA.

The clonotype comes from a woman of 80 years or more in good health. The rearrangement joins TRBV7-2 to TRBJ2-2; 7 bases are a match to TRBD1. Material for sequencing was blood. DNA for the CDR3: TGTGCCAGCAGCAGAACACAGGGGAGCGGGGAGCTGTTTTTT. It yields the protein CASSRTQGSGELFF.